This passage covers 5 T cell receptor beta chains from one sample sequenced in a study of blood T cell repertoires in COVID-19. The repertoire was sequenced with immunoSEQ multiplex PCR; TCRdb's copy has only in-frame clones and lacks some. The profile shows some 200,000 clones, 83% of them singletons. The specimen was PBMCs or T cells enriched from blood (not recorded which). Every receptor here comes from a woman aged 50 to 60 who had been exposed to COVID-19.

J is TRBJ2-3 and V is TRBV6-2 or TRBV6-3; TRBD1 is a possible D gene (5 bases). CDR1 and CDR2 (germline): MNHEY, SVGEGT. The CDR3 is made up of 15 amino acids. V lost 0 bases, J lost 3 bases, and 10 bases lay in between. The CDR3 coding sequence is TGTGCCAGCAGTTACTCAGTGGGGCGAACAGATACGCAGTATTTT. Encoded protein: CASSYSVGRTDTQYF.

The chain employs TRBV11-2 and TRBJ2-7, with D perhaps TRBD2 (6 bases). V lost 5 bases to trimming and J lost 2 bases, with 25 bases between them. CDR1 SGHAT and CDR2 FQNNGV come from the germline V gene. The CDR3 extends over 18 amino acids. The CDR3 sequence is CASSPLRRGSGNTYEQYF. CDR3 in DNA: TGTGCCAGCAGCCCTCTCCGACGTGGTAGCGGAAATACCTACGAGCAGTACTTC.

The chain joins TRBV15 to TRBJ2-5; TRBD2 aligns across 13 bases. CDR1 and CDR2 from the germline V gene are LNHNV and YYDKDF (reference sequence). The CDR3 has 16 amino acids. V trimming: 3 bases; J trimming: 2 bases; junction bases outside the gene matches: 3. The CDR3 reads CATSRGTSGEQETQYF. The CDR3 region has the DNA TGTGCCACCAGCAGGGGGACTAGCGGGGAACAAGAGACCCAGTACTTC.

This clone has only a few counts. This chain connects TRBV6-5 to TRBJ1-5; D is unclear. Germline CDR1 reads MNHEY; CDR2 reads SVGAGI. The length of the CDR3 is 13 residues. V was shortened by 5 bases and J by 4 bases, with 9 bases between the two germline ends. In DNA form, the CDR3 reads TGTGCCAGCAGTCCATCACAGAATCAGCCCCAGCATTTT. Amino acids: CASSPSQNQPQHF.

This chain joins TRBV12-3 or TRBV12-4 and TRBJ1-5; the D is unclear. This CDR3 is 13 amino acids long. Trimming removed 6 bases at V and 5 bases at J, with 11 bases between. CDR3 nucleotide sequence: TGTGCCAGCAGCCGCTTCGGGGATCAGCCCCAGCATTTT. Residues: CASSRFGDQPQHF.